This T cell receptor beta chain was retrieved from a study of cytomegalovirus exposure and HLA in healthy donors. As for the study in general: In an earlier analysis, 95 million to 130 million unique TCR beta sequences were found from 150 million to 200 million T cells.

Study observations and caveats: Reports state that TCR beta sequences accurately predicted most subjects' HLA-A and HLA-B alleles.

Notes on this clone: Its target is unknown.

Primers for the PCR totalled 60 Vbeta and 13 Jbeta. Clones were read by immunoSEQ multiplex PCR, and TCRdb kept only the in-frame ones, dropping some. The table has 190,000 or so clones, over 80% seen once. The CDR3 covers 16 residues. Trimming left V 2 bases short and J 1 base short, with 12 bases between. Germline V CDR1 and CDR2: SGHRS, YFSETQ. The sample taken for sequencing was PBMCs. This TCR came from a man in his fifties or sixties in good health and CMV-seronegative. This rearrangement joins TRBV5-1 to TRBJ2-2; TRBD1 might be the D (6 bases). The CDR3 nucleotides are TGCGCCAGCAGCTTACTGGGACACCAGAACACCGGGGAGCTGTTTTTT. Translation gives CASSLLGHQNTGELFF. Based on the CDR3 plus reference TRBV5-1 and TRBJ2-2, the full variable domain is KAGVTQTPRYLIKTRGQQVTLSCSPISGHRSVSWYQQTPGQGLQFLFEYFSETQRNKGNFPGRFSGRQFSNSRSEMNVSTLELGDSALYLCASSLLGHQNTGELFFGEGSRLTVL.